The source of this T cell receptor beta chain is a study of T cell repertoires in cytomegalovirus infection (dated by TCRdb to 2018 to 2020). As for the study more broadly: Donor HLA type was relevant to the analysis, as public TCR beta signatures indicated carriage of CMV infection together with the matching HLA type. General study outcomes and caveats: In both this cohort and an independent cohort of 352 donors, the cumulative frequency of public TCR beta family members distinguished carriers of CMV infection plus the relevant HLA type. The ex vivo response was dominated by HLA-C-restricted CMV-specific TCR beta clonotypes, which also provided the single most frequent clonotype in two of eight donors.

This clonotype was found many times. Its specific antigen is unknown. Nothing much larger sits one base from this clone, and base qualities are not available. The trim is 0 bases for V and 10 bases for J, with a gap of 22 bases between the germline ends. CDR1 and CDR2 are drawn from the germline V gene: MNHNS, SASEGT. Reading from cysteine to phenylalanine, the CDR3 counts 17 amino acids. The entry retains the CDR3 DNA only, 51 bases that are in frame from base 1. Data came from an Illumina HiSeq 1500. TCRdb's own reprocessing of the public reads used fastp at Q25 and MiXCR and kept productive beta chains. Identical CDR3 proteins give one entry, which carries the most common genes and DNA. The sample table records approximately 500,000 distinct CDR3 sequences; 11% of these occur just once. Jointly, the top ten make up about 9.4% of the sample.

In this chain, TRBV6-1 is recombined with TRBJ2-4; TRBD2 is a possible D gene, resting on 7 matching bases. The sample consisted of PBMCs. The sequence was obtained from a human donor in good health (CMV status not recorded). Some clones in this sample may be carry-over from other donors' samples. The base sequence is TGTGCCAGCAGTGAAGCGGTTGGCGGGGGCCACCTTAGGATTCAGTACTTC. Its translation reads: CASSEAVGGGHLRIQYF.